This TCR beta chain was captured in a study of T-cell memory formation after mild COVID-19. TCRdb re-called the 5' RACE reads through MiXCR, storing one row per CDR3 protein. Of approximately 340,000 distinct CDR3 sequences in the sample, approximately 15% were seen once. This CDR3 is 13 amino acids long. Trimming stripped 7 bases from V and 8 bases from J, with 15 bases between. Germline-derived CDR1 and CDR2 are SGHTA and FQGNSA. Sequenced material: PBMCs or a T cell subset sorted from them (not recorded which). The sequence came from a man between 18 and 35 years old who had mild COVID-19 (a few samples of this study predate the infection). Cell type and time point are not known. V is TRBV7-2 and J is TRBJ1-3; D unclear. CDR3 loop: CASTPTRTDTIYF. DNA for the CDR3: TGTGCCAGCACCCCAACGCGTACAGACACCATATATTTT.